These T cell receptor beta chains were read from a single sample in a study of T cell responses to AZD1222 COVID-19 vaccine. Sequencing used immunoSEQ multiplex PCR; TCRdb keeps in-frame clones, though not all of them. The sample lists some 60,000 clones, 70% to 80% occurring once. The sequences come from peripheral blood, collected 28 days after the second AZD1222 dose. The receptors here all came from an adult who received the AZD1222 COVID-19 vaccine. The CDR3 runs from the conserved cysteine through the conserved F or W. A D gene is named only where the DNA matches it firmly. A clone size is listed for some rows: how often the clone was seen (once, few, many), or a class if it is expanded.

- | TRBJ1-2 | TRBV6-5 | - | CASRRDGGYTF | TGTGCCAGCCGCAGGGACGGCGGCTACACCTTC
TRBD1 | TRBJ1-6 | TRBV2 | - | CASSSGTGNSPLHF | TGTGCCAGCAGCTCCGGGACAGGAAATTCACCCCTCCACTTT
- | TRBJ1-6 | TRBV11-3 | - | CASSLSWGSNSPLHF | TGTGCCAGCAGCTTATCTTGGGGATCTAATTCACCCCTCCACTTT
- | TRBJ1-1 | TRBV19 | - | CASSITGVNTEAFF | TGTGCCAGTAGTATCACCGGGGTAAACACTGAAGCTTTCTTT
TRBD1 | TRBJ2-5 | TRBV7-6 | - | CASSLQGAARETQYF | TGTGCCAGCAGCCTGCAGGGGGCGGCTAGGGAGACCCAGTACTTC
- | TRBJ1-2 | TRBV4-3 | - | CASSRIGTGPPIYGYTF | TGCGCCAGCAGCCGGATAGGGACGGGGCCCCCCATCTATGGCTACACCTTC
- | TRBJ1-1 | TRBV6-5 | once | CASSYSSNTEAFF | TGTGCCAGCAGTTACTCCTCAAACACTGAAGCTTTCTTT
TRBD2 | TRBJ2-7 | TRBV7-2 | - | CASSLGTSGGQYEQYF | TGTGCCAGCAGCTTAGGTACTAGCGGGGGTCAGTACGAGCAGTACTTC
- | TRBJ2-1 | TRBV11-3 | - | CASSLRQELDEQFF | TGTGCCAGCAGCCTTCGACAGGAATTGGATGAGCAGTTCTTC
- | TRBJ1-5 | TRBV19 | - | CASSISGNNQPQHF | TGTGCCAGTAGTATCTCGGGGAACAATCAGCCCCAGCATTTT
- | TRBJ1-1 | TRBV7-9 | - | CASSSIAFF | TGTGCCAGCAGCTCCATAGCTTTCTTT
- | TRBJ2-7 | TRBV9 | - | CASSFTGSVGDEQYF | TGTGCCAGCAGCTTTACAGGGTCGGTCGGCGACGAGCAGTACTTC
TRBD2 | TRBJ2-3 | TRBV24-1 | - | CATSDAERGFPDTQYF | TGTGCCACCAGTGATGCCGAGCGGGGTTTTCCAGATACGCAGTATTTT
TRBD1 | TRBJ2-3 | TRBV24-1 | - | CATGTGSADTQYF | TGTGCCACCGGGACAGGGTCCGCAGATACGCAGTATTTT
- | TRBJ1-2 | TRBV19 | - | CASSPRVGYGYTF | TGTGCCAGTAGTCCAAGGGTCGGCTATGGCTACACCTTC
- | TRBJ2-2 | TRBV7-2 | - | CATRIGRNTGELFF | TGTGCCACCAGAATCGGACGGAACACCGGGGAGCTGTTTTTT
- | TRBJ1-4 | TRBV30 | - | CAWSVRTNEKLFF | TGTGCCTGGAGCGTTAGAACTAATGAAAAACTGTTTTTT
TRBD1 | TRBJ1-2 | TRBV30 | - | CAWKIRDRNYGYTF | TGTGCCTGGAAGATCAGGGACAGGAACTATGGCTACACCTTC
- | TRBJ2-7 | TRBV7-6 | few | CASSSPGVQQYF | TGTGCCAGCAGCTCCCCAGGGGTCCAGCAGTACTTC
- | TRBJ2-3 | TRBV5-6 | - | CASSSPAAYTDTQYF | TGTGCCAGCAGCAGTCCAGCCGCCTACACAGATACGCAGTATTTT
- | TRBJ2-2 | TRBV18 | - | CASSPPNAGVTGELFF | TGTGCCAGCTCACCACCGAATGCAGGGGTCACCGGGGAGCTGTTTTTT
TRBD1 | TRBJ1-5 | TRBV19 | - | CASRDRGLGQPQHF | TGTGCCAGCCGGGACAGGGGGCTCGGTCAGCCCCAGCATTTT